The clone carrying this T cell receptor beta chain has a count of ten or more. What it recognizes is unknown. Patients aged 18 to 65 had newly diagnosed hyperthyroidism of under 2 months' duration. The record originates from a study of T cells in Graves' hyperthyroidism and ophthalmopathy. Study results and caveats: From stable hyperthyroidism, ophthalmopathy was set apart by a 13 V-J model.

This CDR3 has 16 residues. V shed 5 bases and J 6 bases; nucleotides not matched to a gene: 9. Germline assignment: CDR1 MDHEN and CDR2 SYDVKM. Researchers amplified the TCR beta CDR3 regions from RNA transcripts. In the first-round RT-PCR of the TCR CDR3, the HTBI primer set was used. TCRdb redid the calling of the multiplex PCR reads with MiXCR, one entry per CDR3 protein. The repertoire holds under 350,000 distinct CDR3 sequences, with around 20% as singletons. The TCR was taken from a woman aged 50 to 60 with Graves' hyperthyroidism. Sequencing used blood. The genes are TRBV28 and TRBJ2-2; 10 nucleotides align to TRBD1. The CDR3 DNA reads TGTGCCAGCAGTGTCCCGGGACAGGGGCACGCCGGGGAGCTGTTTTTT. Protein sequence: CASSVPGQGHAGELFF.